The clone carrying this T cell receptor (beta chain) was observed a handful of times. What it binds is not known. This specimen comes from a study of cytomegalovirus exposure and HLA in healthy donors. Study-wide results and caveats: Analyses of presence/absence relied on an assumption of roughly uniform sequencing depth across donors. Earlier analysis found most TCR beta V segments productive about 87% or about 30% of the time. Many donors shared some public TCRs, even though most TCR sequences were rare.

Germline lookup yields CDR1 WSHSY and CDR2 SAAADI. J was trimmed by 4 bases and V by 8 bases; bases with no gene match: 2. This CDR3 is built from 11 residues. Vbeta (60) and Jbeta (13) primers were used in the PCR. Assay: immunoSEQ multiplex PCR; the TCRdb copy retains only in-frame clones and omits some. The data contain about 82,000 clones, 70% to 80% of them seen just once; the ten biggest clones take up roughly 13%. The receptor was derived from a human donor in good health. Sequencing was done on a sample of PBMCs. The rearrangement uses TRBV10-2 and TRBJ2-7, with 7 bases fitting TRBD2. CDR3 nucleotide sequence: TGCGCCAGCGGACTAGAGTACGAGCAGTACTTC. Protein: CASGLEYEQYF.